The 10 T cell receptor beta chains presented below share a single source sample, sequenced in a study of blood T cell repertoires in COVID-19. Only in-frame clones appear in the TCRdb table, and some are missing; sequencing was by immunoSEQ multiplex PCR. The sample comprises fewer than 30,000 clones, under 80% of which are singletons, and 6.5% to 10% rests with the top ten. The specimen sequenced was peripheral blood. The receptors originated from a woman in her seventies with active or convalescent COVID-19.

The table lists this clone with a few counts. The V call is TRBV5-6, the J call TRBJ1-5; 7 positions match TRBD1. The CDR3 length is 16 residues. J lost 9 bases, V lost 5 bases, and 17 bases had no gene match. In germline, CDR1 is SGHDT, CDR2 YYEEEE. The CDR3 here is CASSLDGTAPEGPQHF. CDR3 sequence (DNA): TGTGCCAGCAGTCTCGACGGGACAGCTCCTGAGGGGCCCCAGCATTTT.

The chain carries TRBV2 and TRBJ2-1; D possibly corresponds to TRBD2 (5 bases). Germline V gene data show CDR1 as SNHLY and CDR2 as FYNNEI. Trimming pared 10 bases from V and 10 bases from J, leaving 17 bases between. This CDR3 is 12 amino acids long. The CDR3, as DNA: TGTGCCACCAAGAACGGGGTCATCGAGCAGTTCTTC. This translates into CATKNGVIEQFF. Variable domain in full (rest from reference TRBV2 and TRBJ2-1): EPEVTQTPSHQVTQMGQEVILRCVPISNHLYFYWYRQILGQKVEFLVSFYNNEISEKSEIFDDQFSVERPDGSNFTLKIRSTKLEDSAMYFCATKNGVIEQFFGPGTRLTVL.

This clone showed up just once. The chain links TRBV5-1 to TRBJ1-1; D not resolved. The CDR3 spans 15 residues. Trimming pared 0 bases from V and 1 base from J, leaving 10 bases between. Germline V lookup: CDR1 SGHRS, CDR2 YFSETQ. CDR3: CASSLEQTKNTEAFF. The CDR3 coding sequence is TGCGCCAGCAGCTTGGAACAGACGAAGAACACTGAAGCTTTCTTT. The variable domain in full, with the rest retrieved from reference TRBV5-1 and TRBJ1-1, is KAGVTQTPRYLIKTRGQQVTLSCSPISGHRSVSWYQQTPGQGLQFLFEYFSETQRNKGNFPGRFSGRQFSNSRSEMNVSTLELGDSALYLCASSLEQTKNTEAFFGQGTRLTVV.

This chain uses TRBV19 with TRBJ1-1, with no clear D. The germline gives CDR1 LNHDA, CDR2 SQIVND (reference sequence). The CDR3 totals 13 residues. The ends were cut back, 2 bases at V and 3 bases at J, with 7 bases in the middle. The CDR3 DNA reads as TGTGCCAGTAGTATAAACATATACACTGAAGCTTTCTTT. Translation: CASSINIYTEAFF.

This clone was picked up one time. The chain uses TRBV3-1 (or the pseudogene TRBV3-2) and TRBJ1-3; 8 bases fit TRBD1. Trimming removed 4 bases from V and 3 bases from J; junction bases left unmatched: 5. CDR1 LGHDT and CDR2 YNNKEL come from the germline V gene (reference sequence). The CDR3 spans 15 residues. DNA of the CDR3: TGTGCCAGCAGCCCGACAGGGGCACATGGAAACACCATATATTTT. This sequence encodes CASSPTGAHGNTIYF.

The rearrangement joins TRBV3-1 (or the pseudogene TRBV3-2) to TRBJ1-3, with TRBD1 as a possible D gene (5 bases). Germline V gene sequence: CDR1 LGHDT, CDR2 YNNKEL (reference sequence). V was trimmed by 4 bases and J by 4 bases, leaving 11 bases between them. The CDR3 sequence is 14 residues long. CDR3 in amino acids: CASSRIQGGNTIYF. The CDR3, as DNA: TGTGCCAGCAGCCGTATCCAGGGAGGAAACACCATATATTTT.

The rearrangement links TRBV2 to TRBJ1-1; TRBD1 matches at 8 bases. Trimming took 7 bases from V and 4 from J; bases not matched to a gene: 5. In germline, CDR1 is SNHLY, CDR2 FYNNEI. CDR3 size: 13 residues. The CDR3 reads CASIQGVGTEAFF. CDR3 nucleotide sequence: TGTGCCAGCATACAGGGGGTGGGCACTGAAGCTTTCTTT.

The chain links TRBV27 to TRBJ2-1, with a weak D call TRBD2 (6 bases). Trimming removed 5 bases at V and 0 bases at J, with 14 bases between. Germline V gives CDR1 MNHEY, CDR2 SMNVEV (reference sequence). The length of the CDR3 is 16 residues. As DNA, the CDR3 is TGTGCCAGCAGTCCATTAGCGGCTAGCTCCTACAATGAGCAGTTCTTC. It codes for CASSPLAASSYNEQFF.

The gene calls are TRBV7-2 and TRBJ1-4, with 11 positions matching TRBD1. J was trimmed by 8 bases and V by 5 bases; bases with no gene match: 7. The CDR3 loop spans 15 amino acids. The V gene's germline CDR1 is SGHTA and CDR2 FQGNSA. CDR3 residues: CASSRDRGVREKLFF. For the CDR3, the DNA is TGTGCCAGCAGCCGGGACAGGGGGGTGAGGGAAAAACTGTTTTTT.

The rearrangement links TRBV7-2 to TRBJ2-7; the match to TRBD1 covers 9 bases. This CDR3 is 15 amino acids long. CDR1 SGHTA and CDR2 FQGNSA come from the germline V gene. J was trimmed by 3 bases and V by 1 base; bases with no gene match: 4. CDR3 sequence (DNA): TGTGCCAGCAGCTTAGACAGGGGGCGAGTCTACGAGCAGTACTTC. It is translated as CASSLDRGRVYEQYF.